This passage covers 24 T cell receptor beta chains from one sample sequenced in a study of blood T cell repertoires in COVID-19. Sequenced by immunoSEQ multiplex PCR; TCRdb stores in-frame clones only, minus some. The sample includes over 100,000 clones, 81% seen only once; the top ten take 8.4%. The sample taken for sequencing was peripheral blood. Receptors originate from a woman in her sixties or seventies with active or convalescent COVID-19.

The chain couples TRBV27 to TRBJ1-5, with 7 positions matching TRBD1. CDR1 is MNHEY and CDR2 is SMNVEV in the germline V gene (reference sequence). The J segment lost 2 bases and the V segment lost 5 bases, leaving 6 bases of the junction unmatched. The CDR3 has 15 amino acids. In DNA, the CDR3 is TGTGCCAGCAGTGTAAGACAGGGTGGCAATCAGCCCCAGCATTTT. This translates into CASSVRQGGNQPQHF.

V gene TRBV6-5 combines with J gene TRBJ1-1; 8 bases fit TRBD1. V was pared by 2 bases and J by 2 bases, with 1 base of the junction left unmatched. The CDR3 loop spans 14 amino acids. Germline loops: CDR1 MNHEY, CDR2 SVGAGI. DNA of the CDR3: TGTGCCAGCAGTTACGGGACAGGTAACACTGAAGCTTTCTTT. It codes for CASSYGTGNTEAFF.

The chain joins TRBV7-8 to TRBJ2-5; 16 nucleotides match TRBD2. This CDR3 spans 18 amino acids. After removal of 4 bases from V and 4 bases from J, the junction contained 9 bases not matched to a gene. The germline V gene encodes CDR1 SGHVS and CDR2 FQNEAQ. CDR3 sequence: CASSSGLAGGPIAETQYF. CDR3 sequence (DNA): TGTGCCAGCAGCTCGGGACTAGCGGGAGGGCCCATCGCAGAGACCCAGTACTTC.

The chain links TRBV28 to TRBJ2-6, with 7 bases identical to TRBD1. V was pared by 2 bases and J by 1 base, with 2 bases of the junction left unmatched. Germline CDR1 is MDHEN and CDR2 is SYDVKM. The CDR3 covers 16 residues. CDR3 protein: CASSLARGSGANVLTF. The CDR3 region has the DNA TGTGCCAGCAGTTTAGCCAGGGGGTCTGGGGCCAACGTCCTGACTTTC. Filled out from reference TRBV28 and TRBJ2-6, the complete variable domain reads DVKVTQSSRYLVKRTGEKVFLECVQDMDHENMFWYRQDPGLGLRLIYFSYDVKMKEKGDIPEGYSVSREKKERFSLILESASTNQTSMYLCASSLARGSGANVLTFGAGSRLTVL.

The chain links TRBV19 to TRBJ1-1, with D possibly matching TRBD1 (5 bases). Germline V lookup: CDR1 LNHDA, CDR2 SQIVND (reference sequence). The CDR3 spans 13 residues. V lost 6 bases and J 8 bases, leaving 16 bases between the germline ends. This CDR3 is CASSRRGVQEAFF. The DNA for the CDR3 is TGTGCCAGTAGCAGACGGGGGGTTCAGGAAGCTTTCTTT.

The chain carries TRBV28 and TRBJ1-1, with 8 bases that match TRBD1. CDR3 size: 15 residues. Germline lookup yields CDR1 MDHEN and CDR2 SYDVKM. J lost 3 bases, V lost 5 bases, and 8 bases had no gene match. CDR3 residues: CASSRPRTGYTEAFF. Here the CDR3 DNA reads TGTGCCAGCAGTCGACCAAGGACAGGGTACACTGAAGCTTTCTTT.

This clone has just one count. The chain is built from TRBV18 and TRBJ1-1; D might be TRBD1 (5 bases). Germline values: CDR1 KGHSH, CDR2 LQKENI. This CDR3 is 15 amino acids long. The ends were cut back, 4 bases at V and 2 bases at J, with 14 bases in the middle. CDR3: CASSRSGDANTEAFF. The CDR3, as DNA: TGTGCCAGCTCACGCTCGGGGGATGCCAACACTGAAGCTTTCTTT.

The chain employs TRBV28 and TRBJ1-6; 9 bases map to TRBD1. V dropped 1 base and J dropped 5; count of bases not matched to a gene: 9. Germline CDR1 reads MDHEN; CDR2 reads SYDVKM. The CDR3 is made up of 18 amino acids. The CDR3 DNA reads as TGTGCCAGCAGTTTATCCGCGGGACAGGGCGGCAATAATTCACCCCTCCACTTT. Protein sequence: CASSLSAGQGGNNSPLHF.

This clone was observed a few times. The chain joins TRBV28 to TRBJ2-1; D is perhaps TRBD2 (7 bases). From germline, CDR1 is MDHEN and CDR2 SYDVKM. The CDR3 extends over 16 amino acids. Trimming removed 7 bases from V and 7 bases from J, with 23 bases in between. The CDR3 loop reads CASTLVRGPMRNEQFF. Written as DNA, the CDR3 is TGTGCCAGCACCCTCGTGCGGGGGCCAATGAGGAATGAGCAGTTCTTC.

The V gene is TRBV6-6, the J gene TRBJ2-2; no firm D call. This CDR3 comprises 16 residues. V lost 2 bases to trimming and J lost 1 base, with 11 bases between them. CDR1 MNHNY and CDR2 SVGAGI come from the germline V gene (reference sequence). The CDR3 region has the DNA TGTGCCAGCAGTTACCTGGAGAGAGGGAACACCGGGGAGCTGTTTTTT. It encodes CASSYLERGNTGELFF.

The chain is built from TRBV6-5 and TRBJ1-1; 8 nucleotides agree with TRBD1. Germline lookup yields CDR1 MNHEY and CDR2 SVGAGI. This CDR3 region has 15 residues. Germline trimming cut 5 bases from V and 4 bases from J; bases unmatched to any gene: 9. The CDR3 loop is CASSIVQGDRTEAFF. The CDR3 DNA sequence: TGTGCCAGCAGTATTGTACAGGGGGATCGCACTGAAGCTTTCTTT.

The V and J genes are TRBV30 and TRBJ1-1; 10 nucleotides agree with TRBD1. Germline V gives CDR1 GTSNPN, CDR2 SVGIG (reference sequence). The J segment lost 0 bases and the V segment lost 1 base, leaving 8 bases of the junction unmatched. CDR3 size: 17 residues. In DNA form, the CDR3 reads TGTGCCTGGAGTGCGCAACCGGGACAGGGGTTGAACACTGAAGCTTTCTTT. Translating gives CAWSAQPGQGLNTEAFF.

This clone appeared a single time. The chain's CDR3 is CAITSGLAGADTQYF. The DNA for the CDR3 is TGTGCCATCACCAGCGGACTAGCGGGGGCGGATACGCAGTATTTT. J is TRBJ2-3 and V is TRBV10-3, with 13 bases matching TRBD2. The germline gives CDR1 ENHRY, CDR2 SYGVKD. CDR3 length: 15 amino acids. Trimming removed 7 bases from V and 6 bases from J; junction bases left unmatched: 7.

The chain links TRBV6-5 to TRBJ1-5; D possibly corresponds to TRBD1 (5 bases). The CDR3 is made up of 12 amino acids. Germline V gene data show CDR1 as MNHEY and CDR2 as SVGAGI. Trimming took off 11 bases at V and 4 bases at J, with 12 bases between the two ends. CDR3 amino acids: CACGHNNQPQHF. Here the CDR3 DNA reads TGTGCCTGCGGACATAATAATCAGCCCCAGCATTTT.

The chain uses TRBV6-5 and TRBJ1-1; TRBD1 matches at 7 bases. Unmatched junction bases numbered 8, after V lost 6 bases and J lost 4 bases. Germline lookup yields CDR1 MNHEY and CDR2 SVGAGI. CDR3 length equals 14 residues. CDR3 protein: CASRGPAGGTEAFF. The DNA for the CDR3 is TGTGCCAGCAGGGGCCCAGCAGGGGGCACTGAAGCTTTCTTT.

The chain employs TRBV24-1 and TRBJ2-2; TRBD2 matches 13 bases. V was pared by 5 bases and J by 6 bases, with 8 bases of the junction left unmatched. Germline-derived CDR1 and CDR2 are KGHDR and SFDVKD. This CDR3 has 17 amino acids. In DNA form, the CDR3 reads TGTGCCACCAGTGCCCCGGGACTAGCGGGAAGGGCCGGGGAGCTGTTTTTT. This codes for CATSAPGLAGRAGELFF.

The chain joins TRBV28 to TRBJ1-2, with TRBD1 matching 9 bases. Germline values: CDR1 MDHEN, CDR2 SYDVKM. Losses at the gene ends were 11 bases for V and 5 bases for J; bases not matched to a gene: 6. The CDR3 consists of 12 residues. The CDR3 DNA follows: TGTGCCCTGGGGGACAGGGAGTATGGCTACACCTTC. Translation: CALGDREYGYTF.

This clone has just a few counts. The chain carries TRBV19 and TRBJ1-1; D not certain. Germline lookup yields CDR1 LNHDA and CDR2 SQIVND (reference sequence). V lost 4 bases, J lost 1 base, and 10 bases lay in between. This CDR3 has 14 amino acids. The CDR3 sequence is CASSTRSGNTEAFF. The CDR3 DNA follows: TGTGCCAGTAGTACCAGGTCCGGGAACACTGAAGCTTTCTTT.

This rearrangement joins TRBV4-2 to TRBJ1-4; 7 positions agree with TRBD1. Unmatched junction bases numbered 10, after V lost 2 bases and J lost 7 bases. Germline CDR1 is LGHNA and CDR2 is YNFKEQ. CDR3 length: 16 amino acids. This CDR3 reads CASSQSNRDSGEKLFF. Here the CDR3 DNA reads TGTGCCAGCAGCCAAAGCAACCGGGACAGTGGTGAAAAACTGTTTTTT.

V usage is TRBV5-1 and J usage is TRBJ1-2; D is possibly TRBD1 (6 bases). V was clipped by 1 base and J by 8 bases, with 15 bases between them. The CDR3 loop spans 14 amino acids. In germline, CDR1 is SGHRS, CDR2 YFSETQ. In nucleotides, the CDR3 is TGCGCCAGCAGCTTGTCGGGGGGCGCGGAGGGCTACACCTTC. Amino acid sequence: CASSLSGGAEGYTF. The whole variable domain, remainder taken from reference TRBV5-1 and TRBJ1-2, is KAGVTQTPRYLIKTRGQQVTLSCSPISGHRSVSWYQQTPGQGLQFLFEYFSETQRNKGNFPGRFSGRQFSNSRSEMNVSTLELGDSALYLCASSLSGGAEGYTFGSGTRLTVV.

This clone showed up just once. The chain is built from TRBV5-4 and TRBJ2-2, with TRBD2 matching 9 bases. Germline V gene lookup returns CDR1 SGHNT and CDR2 YYREEE (reference sequence). J gave up 6 bases and V 4 bases, and 10 bases lay outside the gene matches. This CDR3 contains 16 residues. This chain's CDR3 is CASSRAGTSSPGELFF. CDR3 coding DNA: TGTGCCAGCAGCCGAGCCGGGACTAGCAGCCCCGGGGAGCTGTTTTTT.

This clone appeared a few times. V and J are TRBV4-3 and TRBJ2-2; the match to TRBD2 covers 8 bases. Germline lookup yields CDR1 LGHNA and CDR2 YSLEER. The V segment lost 1 base and the J segment 3 bases; nucleotides outside the gene matches: 4. The CDR3 runs to 16 residues. CDR3 DNA: TGCGCCAGCAGCCAAGCAGCGGGAGCCCACACCGGGGAGCTGTTTTTT. It specifies CASSQAAGAHTGELFF.

The rearrangement uses TRBV24-1 and TRBJ2-1; the D is unclear. This CDR3 comprises 13 residues. Germline V gives CDR1 KGHDR, CDR2 SFDVKD. V lost 3 bases and J 8 bases, leaving 10 bases between the germline ends. CDR3 DNA sequence: TGTGCCACCAGTGATGGTTCTTGGCATGAGCAGTTCTTC. It encodes CATSDGSWHEQFF.

CDR3 protein: CASSYGRGDQPQHF. As DNA, the CDR3 is TGTGCCAGCAGTTACGGCAGGGGTGACCAGCCCCAGCATTTT. This chain joins TRBV6-5 and TRBJ1-5; possible D gene TRBD1, 6 bases. Trimming removed 2 bases at V and 7 bases at J, with 12 bases between. Germline values: CDR1 MNHEY, CDR2 SVGAGI. CDR3 size: 14 residues.